This T cell receptor beta chain was recovered during a study of CD8+CD57+ T cells in acquired aplastic anemia. Looking at the study overall: An average of roughly 2.9 ug of DNA was obtained from sorted CD4+ and CD8+ cells. Healthy CD8+ samples averaged around 10 million reads.

Study-level findings and limits: Patients and controls were found to share about 31 CD8+ CDR3 sequences.

Genomic DNA served as template for TCR beta VDJ and CDR3 profiling. One entry per CDR3 protein results from TCRdb running MiXCR on the reads. The sample consists of about 220,000 distinct CDR3 sequences, approximately 35% of them appearing once. The CDR3 has 14 amino acids. The junction had 7 bases not matched to a gene; V was cut back by 9 bases and J by 6 bases. CDR1 is KGHDR, CDR2 SFDVKD, per germline. The table lists this clonotype with many counts. Its target is not known. Sequencing was done on a sample of sorted CD4+, CD8+, or CD8+CD57+ T cells (not recorded which) from PBMCs. The V and J genes are TRBV24-1 and TRBJ1-5, with 10 nucleotides matching TRBD1. The clonotype was recovered from a human donor in good health, serving as a control. The CDR3 reads CATSSGQGGQPQHF. The CDR3 nucleotides are TGTGCCACCTCATCCGGACAGGGGGGTCAGCCCCAGCATTTT.